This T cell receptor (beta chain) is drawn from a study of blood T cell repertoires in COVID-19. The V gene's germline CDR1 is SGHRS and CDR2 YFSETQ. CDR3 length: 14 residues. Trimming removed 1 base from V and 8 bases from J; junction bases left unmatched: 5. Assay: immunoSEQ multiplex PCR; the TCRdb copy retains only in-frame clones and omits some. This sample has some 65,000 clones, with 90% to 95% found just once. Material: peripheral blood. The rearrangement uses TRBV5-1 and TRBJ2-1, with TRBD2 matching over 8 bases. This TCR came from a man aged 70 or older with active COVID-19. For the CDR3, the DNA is TGCGCCAGCAGCTTGTCGGGGGGGTCGGATGAGCAGTTCTTC. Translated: CASSLSGGSDEQFF. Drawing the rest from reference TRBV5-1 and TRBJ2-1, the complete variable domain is KAGVTQTPRYLIKTRGQQVTLSCSPISGHRSVSWYQQTPGQGLQFLFEYFSETQRNKGNFPGRFSGRQFSNSRSEMNVSTLELGDSALYLCASSLSGGSDEQFFGPGTRLTVL.